Listed below are T cell receptor beta chains from one sample, sequenced in a study of blood T cell repertoires in COVID-19. This table comes from immunoSEQ multiplex PCR, and its TCRdb copy is limited to in-frame clones, with some not included. Of approximately 120,000 clones in the sample, roughly 71% were seen once. Sequencing used peripheral blood. The receptors were sampled from an elderly man with acute or convalescent COVID-19. The CDR3 runs from the conserved cysteine through the conserved F or W. Fields, in order: J gene, V gene, CDR3 protein.

j_call: TRBJ1-2
v_call: TRBV29-1
cdr3_aa: CSVAGQGSLYGYTF

j_call: TRBJ1-1
v_call: TRBV6-5
cdr3_aa: CASSSGTEAFF

j_call: TRBJ1-1
v_call: TRBV6-5
cdr3_aa: CASTYDRGAGTEAFF

j_call: TRBJ1-1
v_call: TRBV11-2
cdr3_aa: CASSLDRVNTEAFF

j_call: TRBJ1-1
v_call: TRBV19
cdr3_aa: CASSVRDSSLNTEAFF

j_call: TRBJ2-5
v_call: TRBV6-2/TRBV6-3
cdr3_aa: CASSLNEETQYF

j_call: TRBJ2-7
v_call: TRBV7-9
cdr3_aa: CASSLAGTGDEQYF

j_call: TRBJ2-3
v_call: TRBV3-1/TRBV3-2
cdr3_aa: CASSQKWPSGGTTDTQYF

j_call: TRBJ2-7
v_call: TRBV5-4
cdr3_aa: CASSLGGYEQYF

j_call: TRBJ1-4
v_call: TRBV27
cdr3_aa: CASSRTPATNEKLFF

j_call: TRBJ2-1
v_call: TRBV5-8
cdr3_aa: CASSFDRSSYNEQFF

j_call: TRBJ1-2
v_call: TRBV5-1
cdr3_aa: CASSLLDSGLYGYTF